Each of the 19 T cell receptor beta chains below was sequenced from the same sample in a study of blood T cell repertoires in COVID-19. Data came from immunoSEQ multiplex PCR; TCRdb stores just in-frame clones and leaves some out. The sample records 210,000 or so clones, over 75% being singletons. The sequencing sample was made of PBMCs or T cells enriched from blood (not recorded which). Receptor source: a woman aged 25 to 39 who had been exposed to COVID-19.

CDR3 region: CASSADRAAILYF. The DNA for the CDR3 is TGTGCCAGCAGTGCGGACAGGGCTGCTATCTTGTACTTC. The J gene is TRBJ2-4, the V gene TRBV12-3 or TRBV12-4; 8 bases map to TRBD1. The trim removed 5 bases at V and 15 bases at J, leaving 12 bases unmatched. The CDR3 covers 13 residues.

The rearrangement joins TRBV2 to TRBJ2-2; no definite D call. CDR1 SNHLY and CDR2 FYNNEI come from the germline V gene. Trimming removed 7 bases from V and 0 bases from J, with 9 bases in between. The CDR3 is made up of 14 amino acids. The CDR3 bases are TGTGCCAGCACCGGAGTAGCGAACACCGGGGAGCTGTTTTTT. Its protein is CASTGVANTGELFF. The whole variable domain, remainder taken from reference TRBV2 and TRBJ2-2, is EPEVTQTPSHQVTQMGQEVILRCVPISNHLYFYWYRQILGQKVEFLVSFYNNEISEKSEIFDDQFSVERPDGSNFTLKIRSTKLEDSAMYFCASTGVANTGELFFGEGSRLTVL.

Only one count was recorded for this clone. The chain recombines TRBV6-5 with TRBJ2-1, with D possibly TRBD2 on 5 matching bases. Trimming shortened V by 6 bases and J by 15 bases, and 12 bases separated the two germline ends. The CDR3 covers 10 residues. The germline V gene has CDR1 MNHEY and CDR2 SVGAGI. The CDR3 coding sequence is TGTGCCAGCAGGGGAGTGCTTGGGTTCTTC. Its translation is CASRGVLGFF.

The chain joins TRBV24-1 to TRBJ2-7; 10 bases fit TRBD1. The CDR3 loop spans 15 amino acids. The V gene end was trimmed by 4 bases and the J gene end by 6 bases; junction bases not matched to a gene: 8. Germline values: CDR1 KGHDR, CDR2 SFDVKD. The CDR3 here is CATSEIRTGGFEQYF. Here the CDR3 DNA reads TGTGCCACCAGTGAAATCCGGACAGGGGGTTTCGAGCAGTACTTC.

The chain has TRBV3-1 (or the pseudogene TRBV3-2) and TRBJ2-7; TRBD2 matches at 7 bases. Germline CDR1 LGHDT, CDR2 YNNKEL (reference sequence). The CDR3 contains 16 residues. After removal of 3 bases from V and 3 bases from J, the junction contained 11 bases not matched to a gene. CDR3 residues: CASSHRRGLADYEQYF. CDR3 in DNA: TGTGCCAGCAGCCATCGAAGGGGCCTAGCGGACTACGAGCAGTACTTC.

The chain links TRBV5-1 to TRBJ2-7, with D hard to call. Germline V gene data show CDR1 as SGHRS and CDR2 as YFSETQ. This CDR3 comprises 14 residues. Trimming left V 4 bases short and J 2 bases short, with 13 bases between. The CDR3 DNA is TGCGCCAGCAGCCCCGCGGCGGTAACCTACGAGCAGTACTTC. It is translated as CASSPAAVTYEQYF.

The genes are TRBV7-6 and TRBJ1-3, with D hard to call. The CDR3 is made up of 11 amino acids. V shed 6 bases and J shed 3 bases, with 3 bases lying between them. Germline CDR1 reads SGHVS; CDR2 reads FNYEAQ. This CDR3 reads CASSYGNTIYF. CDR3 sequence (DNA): TGTGCCAGCAGTTATGGAAACACCATATATTTT.

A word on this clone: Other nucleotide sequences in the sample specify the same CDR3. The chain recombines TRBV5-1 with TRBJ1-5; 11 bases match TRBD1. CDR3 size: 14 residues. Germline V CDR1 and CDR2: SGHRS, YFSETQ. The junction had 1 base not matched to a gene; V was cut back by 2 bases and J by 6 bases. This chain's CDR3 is CASSFGTGGQPQHF. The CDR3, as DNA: TGCGCCAGCAGCTTCGGGACAGGGGGTCAGCCCCAGCATTTT.

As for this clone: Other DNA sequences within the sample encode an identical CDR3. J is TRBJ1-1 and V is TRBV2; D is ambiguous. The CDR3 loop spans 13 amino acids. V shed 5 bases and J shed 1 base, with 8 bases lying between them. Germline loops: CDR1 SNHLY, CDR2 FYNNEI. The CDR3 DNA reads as TGTGCCAGCAGTCGGGAGACGAACACTGAAGCTTTCTTT. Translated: CASSRETNTEAFF.

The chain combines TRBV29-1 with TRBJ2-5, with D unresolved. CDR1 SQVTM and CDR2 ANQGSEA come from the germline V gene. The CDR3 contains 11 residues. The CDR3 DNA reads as TGCTCCACTGGAGTCCAAGAGACCCAGTACTTC. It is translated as CSTGVQETQYF.

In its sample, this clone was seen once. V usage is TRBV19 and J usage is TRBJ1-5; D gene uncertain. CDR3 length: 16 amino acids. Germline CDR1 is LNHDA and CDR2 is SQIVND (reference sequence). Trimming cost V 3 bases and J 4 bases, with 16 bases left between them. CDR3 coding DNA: TGTGCCAGTAGTATCGAAGTACAGATCCTTAATCAGCCCCAGCATTTT. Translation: CASSIEVQILNQPQHF.

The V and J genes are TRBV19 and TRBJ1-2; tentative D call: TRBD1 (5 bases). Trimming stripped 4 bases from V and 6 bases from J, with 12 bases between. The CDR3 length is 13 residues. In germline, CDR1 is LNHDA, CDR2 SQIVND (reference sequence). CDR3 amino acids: CASSRLDSHGYTF. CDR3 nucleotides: TGTGCCAGTAGTAGGCTCGACAGCCATGGCTACACCTTC.

The DNA of the CDR3 is TGCAGTGCTAGTAAGCGGACCTACAATGAGCAGTTCTTC. Amino acids: CSASKRTYNEQFF. This chain joins TRBV20-1 and TRBJ2-1; tentative D call: TRBD2 (5 bases). V was shortened by 3 bases and J by 2 bases, with 8 bases between the two germline ends. CDR3 length: 13 amino acids. Germline V gives CDR1 DFQATT, CDR2 SNEGSKA (reference sequence).

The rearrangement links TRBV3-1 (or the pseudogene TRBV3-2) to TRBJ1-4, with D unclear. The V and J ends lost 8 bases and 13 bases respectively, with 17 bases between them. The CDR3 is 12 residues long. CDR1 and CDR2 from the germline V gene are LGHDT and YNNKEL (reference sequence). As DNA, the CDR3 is TGTGCCAGCGGCGGCCGTAATGAAGGACTGTTTTTT. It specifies CASGGRNEGLFF.

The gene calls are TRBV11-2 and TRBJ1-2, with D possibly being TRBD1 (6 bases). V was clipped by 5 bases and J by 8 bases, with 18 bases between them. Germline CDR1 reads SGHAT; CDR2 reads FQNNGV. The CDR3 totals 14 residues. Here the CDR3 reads CASSPAGGAKGYTF. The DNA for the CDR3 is TGTGCCAGCAGCCCCGCGGGGGGGGCGAAAGGCTACACCTTC.

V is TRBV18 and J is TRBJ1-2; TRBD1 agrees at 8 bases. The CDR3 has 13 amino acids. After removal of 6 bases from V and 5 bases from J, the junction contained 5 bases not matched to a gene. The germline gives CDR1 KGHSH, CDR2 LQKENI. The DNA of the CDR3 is TGTGCCAGCTCCCCCGGGACAGGTTATGGCTACACCTTC. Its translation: CASSPGTGYGYTF. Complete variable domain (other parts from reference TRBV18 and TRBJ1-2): NAGVMQNPRHLVRRRGQEARLRCSPMKGHSHVYWYRQLPEEGLKFMVYLQKENIIDESGMPKERFSAEFPKEGPSILRIQQVVRGDSAAYFCASSPGTGYGYTFGSGTRLTVV.

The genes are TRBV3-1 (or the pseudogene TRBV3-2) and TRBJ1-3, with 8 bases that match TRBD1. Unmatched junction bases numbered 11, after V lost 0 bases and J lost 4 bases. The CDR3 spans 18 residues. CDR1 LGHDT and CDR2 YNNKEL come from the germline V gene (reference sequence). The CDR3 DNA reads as TGTGCCAGCAGCCAAGACAGGGGGCGAGACGTGAGAGGAAACACCATATATTTT. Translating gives CASSQDRGRDVRGNTIYF.

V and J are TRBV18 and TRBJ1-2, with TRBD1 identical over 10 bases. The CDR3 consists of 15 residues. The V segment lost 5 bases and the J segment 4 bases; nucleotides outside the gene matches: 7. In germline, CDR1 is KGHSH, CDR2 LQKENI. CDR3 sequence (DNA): TGTGCCAGCTCATTCCCGGGACAGGGGAGCTATGGCTACACCTTC. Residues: CASSFPGQGSYGYTF.

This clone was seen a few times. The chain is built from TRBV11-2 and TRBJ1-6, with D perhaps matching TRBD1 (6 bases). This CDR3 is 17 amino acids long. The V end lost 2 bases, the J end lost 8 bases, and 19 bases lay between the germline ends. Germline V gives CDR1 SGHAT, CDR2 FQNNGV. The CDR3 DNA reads TGTGCCAGCAGCTTAACCCTTTCAGGGGTGTCCGATTCACCCCTCCACTTT. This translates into CASSLTLSGVSDSPLHF.